This T cell receptor (beta chain) stems from a study of blood T cell repertoires in COVID-19. Across the whole study: The United States, Italy and Spain were the sources of the acute and convalescent COVID-19 samples. T cells, B-cell-depleted T cells, or PBMCs provided the cDNA or gDNA that served as material.

Germline V gives CDR1 SGHDN, CDR2 FVKESK. Trimming removed 2 bases from V and 4 bases from J, with 11 bases in between. CDR3 length equals 14 residues. In the source study's methods: The assay estimated nucleated cells by amplifying reference gene primers. Generated by immunoSEQ multiplex PCR, the TCRdb table keeps only in-frame clones and is missing some. The DNA was the basis for D and trimming; V, J and clone size are from that table. This sample has fewer than 300,000 clones; around 78% occur once, and the top ten carry about 2.5%. Input material: peripheral blood. The sequence came from a woman in her seventies with active or convalescent COVID-19. J is TRBJ2-5 and V is TRBV14; D is perhaps TRBD1 (5 bases). CDR3 residues: CASSQFMGPETQYF. The CDR3 DNA reads as TGTGCCAGCAGCCAATTCATGGGGCCAGAGACCCAGTACTTC.